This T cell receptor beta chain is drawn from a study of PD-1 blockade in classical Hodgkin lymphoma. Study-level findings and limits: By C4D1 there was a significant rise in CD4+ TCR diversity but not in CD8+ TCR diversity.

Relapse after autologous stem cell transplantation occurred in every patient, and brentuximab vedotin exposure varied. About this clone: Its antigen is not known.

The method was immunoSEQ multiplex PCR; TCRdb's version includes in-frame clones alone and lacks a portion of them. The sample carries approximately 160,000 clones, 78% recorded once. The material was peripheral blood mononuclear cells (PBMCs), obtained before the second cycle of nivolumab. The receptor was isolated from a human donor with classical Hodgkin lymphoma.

The CDR3 is CASSSPPGGSQETQYF. The CDR3 DNA reads TGTGCCAGCAGCTCTCCCCCAGGTGGCAGTCAAGAGACCCAGTACTTC. The chain couples TRBV9 to TRBJ2-5; D is unclear. This CDR3 has 16 amino acids. Trimming removed 4 bases from V and 2 bases from J, with 18 bases in between. From germline, CDR1 is SGDLS and CDR2 YYNGEE.